This T cell receptor beta chain was sequenced during a study of cytomegalovirus exposure and HLA in healthy donors. Study results and limitations: In a later analysis, a missense DCLRE1C variant was linked to TCR beta V- and J-gene trimming. Roughly uniform depth of sequencing across donors was assumed in presence/absence analyses. In a later analysis, specific HLA alleles were associated with approximately 16,000 TCR beta sequences at a 0.05 false discovery rate.

Trimming removed 4 bases at V and 1 base at J, with 26 bases between. This CDR3 has 19 amino acids. The germline gives CDR1 SGHDT, CDR2 YYEEEE. With 60 Vbeta and 13 Jbeta primers, the PCR was carried out. Using immunoSEQ multiplex PCR, the repertoire was profiled, and TCRdb retains in-frame clones only, with some absent. The table has around 140,000 clones, about 80% seen once; the top ten hold roughly 4.7%. To note about this clone: Its matching antigen is unknown.

Sequencing used PBMCs. The chain links TRBV5-6 to TRBJ1-1; TRBD1 is a possible D gene (5 bases). The sequence was obtained from a man aged 35 to 55 in good health and CMV-seronegative. The CDR3 protein is CASSPPGVGRGLGNTEAFF. In DNA form, the CDR3 reads TGTGCCAGCAGCCCGCCGGGGGTGGGGCGCGGATTGGGGAACACTGAAGCTTTCTTT.